A single T cell receptor beta chain is shown here with its context. Its specificity is unknown. RNA was extracted and reverse transcribed into cDNA as the sequencing template. Some clones are missing from TCRdb's copy, which holds only in-frame ones; the method was immunoSEQ multiplex PCR. The data show about 90,000 clones, roughly 45% seen once. Treatment here: oral pan-JAK inhibitor, 5-10 mg twice daily. Germline CDR1 SEHNR, CDR2 FQNEAQ (reference sequence). The CDR3 is 17 residues long. Trimming stripped 0 bases from V and 6 bases from J, with 17 bases between. The data were obtained in a study of CD8+ T cells in alopecia areata. Study-wide points: Clonality was higher in lesional than normal scalp, especially in alopecia totalis/universalis. Tofacitinib significantly reduced both scalp clonality and expanded CD8+ clones among the top 100. There were many expanded lesional clones persisting in scalp and blood during tofacitinib.

This receptor was obtained from a human donor with alopecia areata. Here the sequenced sample was CD8+ T cells sorted from blood, taken at week 24, from a patient treated with tofacitinib. V gene TRBV7-9 combines with J gene TRBJ2-2; the D call may be TRBD1 or TRBD2 (5 bases each). The CDR3 DNA reads TGTGCCAGCAGCTTAGCTCTCCTGTTGGGGGAATCCGGGGAGCTGTTTTTT. Its translation: CASSLALLLGESGELFF.